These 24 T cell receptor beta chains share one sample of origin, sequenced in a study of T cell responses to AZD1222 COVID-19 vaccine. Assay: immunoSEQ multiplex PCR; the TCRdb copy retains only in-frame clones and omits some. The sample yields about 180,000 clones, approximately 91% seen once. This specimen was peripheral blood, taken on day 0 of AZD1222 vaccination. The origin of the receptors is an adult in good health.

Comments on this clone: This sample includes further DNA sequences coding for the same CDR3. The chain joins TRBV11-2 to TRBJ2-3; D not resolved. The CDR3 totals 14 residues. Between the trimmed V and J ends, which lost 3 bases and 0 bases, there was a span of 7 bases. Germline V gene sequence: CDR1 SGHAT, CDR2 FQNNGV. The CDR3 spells CASSFRGSTDTQYF. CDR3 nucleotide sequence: TGTGCCAGCAGCTTCCGCGGTAGCACAGATACGCAGTATTTT.

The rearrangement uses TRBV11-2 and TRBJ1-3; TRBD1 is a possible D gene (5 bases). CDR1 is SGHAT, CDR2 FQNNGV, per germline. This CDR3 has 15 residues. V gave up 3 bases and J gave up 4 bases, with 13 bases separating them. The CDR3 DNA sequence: TGTGCCAGCAGCTTGGGGGACGGTCGCGGAAACACCATATATTTT. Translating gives CASSLGDGRGNTIYF.

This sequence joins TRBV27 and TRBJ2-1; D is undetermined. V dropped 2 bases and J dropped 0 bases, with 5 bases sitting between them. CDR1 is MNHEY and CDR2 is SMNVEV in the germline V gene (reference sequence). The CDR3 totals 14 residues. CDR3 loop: CASSLAASYNEQFF. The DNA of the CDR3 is TGTGCCAGCAGTTTAGCGGCCTCCTACAATGAGCAGTTCTTC.

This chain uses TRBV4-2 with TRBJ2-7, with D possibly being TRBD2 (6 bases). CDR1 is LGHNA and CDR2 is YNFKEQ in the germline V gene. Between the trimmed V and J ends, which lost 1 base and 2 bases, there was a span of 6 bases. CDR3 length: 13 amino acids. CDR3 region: CASSQGTTYEQYF. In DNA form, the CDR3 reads TGTGCCAGCAGCCAAGGGACTACCTACGAGCAGTACTTC.

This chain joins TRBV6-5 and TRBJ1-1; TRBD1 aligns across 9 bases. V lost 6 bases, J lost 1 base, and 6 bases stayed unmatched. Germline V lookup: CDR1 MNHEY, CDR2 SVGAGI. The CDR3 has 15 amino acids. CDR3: CASRPQGQGNTEAFF. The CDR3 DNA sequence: TGTGCCAGCAGGCCCCAGGGACAGGGGAACACTGAAGCTTTCTTT.

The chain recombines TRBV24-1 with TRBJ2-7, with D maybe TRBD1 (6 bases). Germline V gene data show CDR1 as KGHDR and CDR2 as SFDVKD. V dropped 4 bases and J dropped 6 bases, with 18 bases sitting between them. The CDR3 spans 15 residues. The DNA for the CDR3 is TGTGCCACCAGTGACCCCTTCCCCGGGACAACCGAGCAGTACTTC. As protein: CATSDPFPGTTEQYF.

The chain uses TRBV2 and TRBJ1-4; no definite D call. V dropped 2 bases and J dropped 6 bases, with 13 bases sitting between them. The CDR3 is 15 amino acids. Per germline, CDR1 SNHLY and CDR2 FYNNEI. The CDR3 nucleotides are TGTGCCAGCAGTGAATTTGGAGCGGCCGATGAAAAACTGTTTTTT. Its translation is CASSEFGAADEKLFF.

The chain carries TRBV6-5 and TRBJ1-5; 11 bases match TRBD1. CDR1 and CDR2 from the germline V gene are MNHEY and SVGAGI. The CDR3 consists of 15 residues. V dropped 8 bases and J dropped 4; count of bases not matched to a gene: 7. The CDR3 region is CASQKGTGGNQPQHF. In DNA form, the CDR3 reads TGTGCCAGCCAGAAGGGGACAGGGGGGAATCAGCCCCAGCATTTT.

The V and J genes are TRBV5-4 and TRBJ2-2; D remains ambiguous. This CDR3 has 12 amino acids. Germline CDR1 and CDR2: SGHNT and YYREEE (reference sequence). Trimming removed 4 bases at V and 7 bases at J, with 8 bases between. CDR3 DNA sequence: TGTGCCAGCAGCGGGCCTGTCGGGGAGCTGTTTTTT. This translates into CASSGPVGELFF.

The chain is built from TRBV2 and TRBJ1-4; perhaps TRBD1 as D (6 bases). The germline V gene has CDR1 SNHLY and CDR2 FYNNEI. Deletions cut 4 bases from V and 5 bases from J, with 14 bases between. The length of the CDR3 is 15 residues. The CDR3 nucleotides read TGTGCCAGCAGTGCGAGACAGGCGAAAAATGAAAAACTGTTTTTT. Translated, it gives CASSARQAKNEKLFF.

CDR3 sequence: CASSDGTRVQETQYF. The CDR3 nucleotides are TGTGCCAGCAGTGACGGGACTAGGGTGCAAGAGACCCAGTACTTC. The rearrangement joins TRBV27 to TRBJ2-5; 8 nucleotides line up with TRBD2. Germline-derived CDR1 and CDR2 are MNHEY and SMNVEV (reference sequence). Losses at the gene ends were 5 bases for V and 2 bases for J; bases not matched to a gene: 7. The CDR3 covers 15 residues.

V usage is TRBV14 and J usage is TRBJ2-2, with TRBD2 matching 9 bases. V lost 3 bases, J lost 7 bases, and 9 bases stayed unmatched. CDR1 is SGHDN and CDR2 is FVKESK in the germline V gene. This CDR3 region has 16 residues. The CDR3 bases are TGTGCCAGCAGCCATCTTAGCGGGAGTCGTAGCGGGGAGCTGTTTTTT. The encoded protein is CASSHLSGSRSGELFF.

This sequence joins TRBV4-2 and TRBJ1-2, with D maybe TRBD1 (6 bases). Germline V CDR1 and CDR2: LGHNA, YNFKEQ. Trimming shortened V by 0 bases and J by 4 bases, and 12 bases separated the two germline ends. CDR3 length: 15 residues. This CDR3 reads CASSQDRQDIYGYTF. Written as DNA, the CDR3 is TGTGCCAGCAGCCAAGATCGACAGGACATCTATGGCTACACCTTC.

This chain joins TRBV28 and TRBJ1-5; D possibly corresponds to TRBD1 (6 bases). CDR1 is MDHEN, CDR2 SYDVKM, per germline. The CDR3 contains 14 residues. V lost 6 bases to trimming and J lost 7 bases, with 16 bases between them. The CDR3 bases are TGTGCCAGCAGCGTAGGGGGGGCAGGGCAGCCCCAGCATTTT. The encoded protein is CASSVGGAGQPQHF.

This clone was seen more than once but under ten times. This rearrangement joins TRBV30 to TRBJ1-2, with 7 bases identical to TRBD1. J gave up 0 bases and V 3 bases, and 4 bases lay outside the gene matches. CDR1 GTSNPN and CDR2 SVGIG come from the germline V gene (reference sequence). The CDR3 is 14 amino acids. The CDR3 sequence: CAWRQGYPNYGYTF. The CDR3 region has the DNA TGTGCCTGGAGACAGGGGTACCCTAACTATGGCTACACCTTC.

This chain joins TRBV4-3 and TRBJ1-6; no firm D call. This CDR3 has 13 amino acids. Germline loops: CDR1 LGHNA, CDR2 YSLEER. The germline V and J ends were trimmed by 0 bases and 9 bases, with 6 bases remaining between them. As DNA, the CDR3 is TGCGCCAGCAGCCAAGATTCCTCTTCACCCCTCCACTTT. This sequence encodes CASSQDSSSPLHF.

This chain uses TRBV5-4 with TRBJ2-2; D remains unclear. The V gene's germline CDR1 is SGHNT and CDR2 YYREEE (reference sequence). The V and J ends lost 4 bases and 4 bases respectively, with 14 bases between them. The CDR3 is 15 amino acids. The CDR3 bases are TGTGCCAGCAGCCAGATCGGGCCCTCCACCGGGGAGCTGTTTTTT. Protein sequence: CASSQIGPSTGELFF. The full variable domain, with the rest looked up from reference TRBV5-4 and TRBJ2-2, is ETGVTQSPTHLIKTRGQQVTLRCSSQSGHNTVSWYQQALGQGPQFIFQYYREEENGRGNFPPRFSGLQFPNYSSELNVNALELDDSALYLCASSQIGPSTGELFFGEGSRLTVL.

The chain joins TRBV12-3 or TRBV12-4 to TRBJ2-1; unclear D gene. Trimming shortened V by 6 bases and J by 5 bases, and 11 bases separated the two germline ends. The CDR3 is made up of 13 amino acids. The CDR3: CASSPPGNNEQFF. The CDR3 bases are TGTGCCAGCAGCCCGCCTGGGAACAATGAGCAGTTCTTC.

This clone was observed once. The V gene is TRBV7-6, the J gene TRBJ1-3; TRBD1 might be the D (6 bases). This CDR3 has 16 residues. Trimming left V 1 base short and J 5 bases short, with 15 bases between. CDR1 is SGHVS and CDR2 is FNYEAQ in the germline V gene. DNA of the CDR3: TGTGCCAGCAGCTTAGAGGGGGAAACGGCACGAAACACCATATATTTT. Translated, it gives CASSLEGETARNTIYF.

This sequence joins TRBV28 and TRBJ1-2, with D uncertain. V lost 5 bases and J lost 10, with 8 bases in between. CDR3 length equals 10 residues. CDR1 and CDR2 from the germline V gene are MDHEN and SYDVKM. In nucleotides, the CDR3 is TGTGCCAGCAGTCGACTGATCTACACCTTC. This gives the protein CASSRLIYTF.

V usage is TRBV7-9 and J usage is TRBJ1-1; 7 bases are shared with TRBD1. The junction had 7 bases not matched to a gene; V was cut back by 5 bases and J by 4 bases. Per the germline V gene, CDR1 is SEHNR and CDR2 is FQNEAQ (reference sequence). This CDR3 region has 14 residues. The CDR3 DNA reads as TGTGCCAGCAGCCCCAGGGACAGAACCACTGAAGCTTTCTTT. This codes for CASSPRDRTTEAFF.

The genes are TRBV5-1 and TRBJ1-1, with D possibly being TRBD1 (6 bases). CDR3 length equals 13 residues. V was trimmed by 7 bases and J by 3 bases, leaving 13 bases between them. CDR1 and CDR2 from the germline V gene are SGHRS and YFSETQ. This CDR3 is CASGVRGDTEAFF. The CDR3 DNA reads TGCGCCAGCGGCGTCAGGGGTGACACTGAAGCTTTCTTT. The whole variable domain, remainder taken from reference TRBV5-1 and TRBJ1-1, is KAGVTQTPRYLIKTRGQQVTLSCSPISGHRSVSWYQQTPGQGLQFLFEYFSETQRNKGNFPGRFSGRQFSNSRSEMNVSTLELGDSALYLCASGVRGDTEAFFGQGTRLTVV.

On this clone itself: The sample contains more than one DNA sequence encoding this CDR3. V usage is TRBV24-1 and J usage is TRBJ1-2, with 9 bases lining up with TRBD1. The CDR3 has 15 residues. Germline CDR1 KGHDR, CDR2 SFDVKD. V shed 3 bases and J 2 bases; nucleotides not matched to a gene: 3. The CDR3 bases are TGTGCCACCAGTGATCCGGGACAGGGCAACTATGGCTACACCTTC. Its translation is CATSDPGQGNYGYTF.

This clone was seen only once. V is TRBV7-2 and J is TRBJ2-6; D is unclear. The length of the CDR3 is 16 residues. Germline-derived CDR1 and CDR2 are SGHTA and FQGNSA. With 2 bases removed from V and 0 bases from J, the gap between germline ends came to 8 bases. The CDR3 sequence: CASSLIPSSGANVLTF. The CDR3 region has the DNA TGTGCCAGCAGCTTAATCCCCAGCTCTGGGGCCAACGTCCTGACTTTC.